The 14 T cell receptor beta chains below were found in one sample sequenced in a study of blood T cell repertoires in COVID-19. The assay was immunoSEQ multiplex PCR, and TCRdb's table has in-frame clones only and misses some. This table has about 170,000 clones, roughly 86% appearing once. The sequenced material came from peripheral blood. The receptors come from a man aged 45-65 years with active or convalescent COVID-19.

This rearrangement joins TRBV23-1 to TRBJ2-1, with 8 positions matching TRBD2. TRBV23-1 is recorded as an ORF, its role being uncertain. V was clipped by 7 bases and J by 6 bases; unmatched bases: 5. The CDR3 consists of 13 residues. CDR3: CASTTSGFNEQFF. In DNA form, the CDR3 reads TGCGCCAGCACTACTAGCGGTTTCAATGAGCAGTTCTTC.

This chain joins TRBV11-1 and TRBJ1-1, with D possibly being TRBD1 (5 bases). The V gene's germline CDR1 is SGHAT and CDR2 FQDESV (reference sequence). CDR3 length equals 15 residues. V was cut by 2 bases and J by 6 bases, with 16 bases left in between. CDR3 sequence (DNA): TGTGCCAGCAGCTTATCTGCGACAGATGGCTCTGAAGCTTTCTTT. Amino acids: CASSLSATDGSEAFF.

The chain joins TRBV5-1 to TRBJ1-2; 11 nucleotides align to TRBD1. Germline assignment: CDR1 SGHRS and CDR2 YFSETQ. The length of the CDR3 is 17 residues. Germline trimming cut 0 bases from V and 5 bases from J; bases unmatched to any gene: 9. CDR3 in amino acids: CASSLAPGTGGEYGYTF. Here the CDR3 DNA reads TGCGCCAGCAGCTTGGCCCCCGGGACAGGGGGTGAATATGGCTACACCTTC.

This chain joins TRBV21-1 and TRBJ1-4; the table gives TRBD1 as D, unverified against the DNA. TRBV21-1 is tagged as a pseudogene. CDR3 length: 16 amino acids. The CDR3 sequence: CASSCAGGQGDEKLFF. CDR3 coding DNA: TGTGCCAGCAGCTGTGCAGGGGGACAGGGTGATGAAAAACTGTTTTTT.

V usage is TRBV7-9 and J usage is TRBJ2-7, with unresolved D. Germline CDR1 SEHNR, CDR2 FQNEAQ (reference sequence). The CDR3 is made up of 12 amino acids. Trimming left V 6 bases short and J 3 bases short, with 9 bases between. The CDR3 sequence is CASSLIGYEQYF. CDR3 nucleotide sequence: TGTGCCAGCAGTTTAATCGGCTACGAGCAGTACTTC.

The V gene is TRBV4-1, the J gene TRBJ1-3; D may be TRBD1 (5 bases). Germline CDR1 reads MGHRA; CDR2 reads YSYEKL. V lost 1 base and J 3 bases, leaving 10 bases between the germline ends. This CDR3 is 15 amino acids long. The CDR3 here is CASSQVPRDGNTIYF. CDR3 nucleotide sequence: TGCGCCAGCAGCCAAGTACCCAGGGATGGAAACACCATATATTTT.

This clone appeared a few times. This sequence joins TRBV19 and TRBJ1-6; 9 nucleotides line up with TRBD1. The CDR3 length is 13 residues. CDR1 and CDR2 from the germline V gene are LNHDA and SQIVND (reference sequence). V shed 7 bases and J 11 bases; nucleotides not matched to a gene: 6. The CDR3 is CASTPGQGPPLHF. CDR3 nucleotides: TGTGCCAGTACCCCGGGACAGGGTCCACCCCTCCACTTT.

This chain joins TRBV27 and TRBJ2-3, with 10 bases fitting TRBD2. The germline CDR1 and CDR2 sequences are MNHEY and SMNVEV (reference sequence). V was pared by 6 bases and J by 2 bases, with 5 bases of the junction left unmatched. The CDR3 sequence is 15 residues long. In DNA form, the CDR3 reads TGTGCCAGCAGCAGGACTAGCGGACTCACAGATACGCAGTATTTT. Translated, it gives CASSRTSGLTDTQYF.

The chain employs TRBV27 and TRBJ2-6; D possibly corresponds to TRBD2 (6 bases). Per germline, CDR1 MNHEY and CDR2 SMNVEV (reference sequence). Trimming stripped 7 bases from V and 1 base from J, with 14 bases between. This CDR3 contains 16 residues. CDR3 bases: TGTGCCAGCACCCAACCCCGGGGGTCTGGGGCCAACGTCCTGACTTTC. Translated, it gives CASTQPRGSGANVLTF.

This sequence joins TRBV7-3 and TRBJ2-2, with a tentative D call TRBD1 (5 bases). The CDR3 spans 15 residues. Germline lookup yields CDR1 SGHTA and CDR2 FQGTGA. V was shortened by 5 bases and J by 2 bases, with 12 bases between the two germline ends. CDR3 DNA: TGTGCCAGCAGCCTCCTTGGGGCTAACACCGGGGAGCTGTTTTTT. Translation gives CASSLLGANTGELFF.

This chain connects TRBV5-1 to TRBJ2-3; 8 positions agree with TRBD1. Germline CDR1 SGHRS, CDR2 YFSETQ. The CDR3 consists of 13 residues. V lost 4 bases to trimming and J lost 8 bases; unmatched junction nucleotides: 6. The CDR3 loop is CASSPTGGTTQYF. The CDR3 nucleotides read TGCGCCAGCAGCCCTACAGGGGGTACTACGCAGTATTTT.

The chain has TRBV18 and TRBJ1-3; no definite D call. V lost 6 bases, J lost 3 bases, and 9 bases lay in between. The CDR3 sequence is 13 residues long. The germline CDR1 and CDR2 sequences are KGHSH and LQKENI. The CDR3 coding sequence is TGTGCCAGCTCTACCCGGGATGGAAACACCATATATTTT. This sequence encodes CASSTRDGNTIYF.

The CDR3 nucleotides read TGTGCCAGCAGCTTAGTTGGGAGCGGGGAGCTGTTTTTT. Translated: CASSLVGSGELFF. V gene TRBV7-6 combines with J gene TRBJ2-2; D perhaps matches TRBD2 (5 bases). The CDR3 is made up of 13 amino acids. CDR1 and CDR2 from the germline V gene are SGHVS and FNYEAQ. Trimming took 1 base from V and 7 from J, leaving 7 bases between them.

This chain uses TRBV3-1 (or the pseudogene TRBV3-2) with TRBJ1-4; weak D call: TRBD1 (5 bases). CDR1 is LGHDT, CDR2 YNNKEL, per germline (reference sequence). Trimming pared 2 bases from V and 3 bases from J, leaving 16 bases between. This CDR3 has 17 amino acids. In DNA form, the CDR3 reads TGTGCCAGCAGCCAAATTAAAGGAGGGGTCGCTAATGAAAAACTGTTTTTT. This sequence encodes CASSQIKGGVANEKLFF.